These 5 T cell receptor beta chains originate from one sample sequenced in a study of blood T cell repertoires in COVID-19 (dated by TCRdb to 2020 to 2021). Receptor libraries were prepared by the immunoSEQ multiplex PCR assay. Here the immuneACCESS table is served through TCRdb, limited to in-frame sequences with V and J called. Missing clones are a known gap in these copies; in checked studies unresolved V genes cover under half, and the rest lacks a known reason. For this sample there are nearly 200,000 clones; roughly 86% appear just once. 4% to 6% of the sample is held by the ten biggest clonotypes. Sequencing was performed on peripheral blood. Receptors were obtained from a woman aged 65 to 85 with active or convalescent COVID-19.

The rearrangement uses TRBV10-2 and TRBJ1-2; possibly TRBD1 for D (6 bases). This CDR3 contains 15 residues. Trimming cost V 1 base and J 4 bases, with 13 bases left between them. Germline assignment: CDR1 WSHSY and CDR2 SAAADI. CDR3 nucleotides: TGCGCCAGCAGTGAGTTCTCCAGGGGCGGCTATGGCTACACCTTC. This translates into CASSEFSRGGYGYTF.

The J gene is TRBJ2-6, the V gene TRBV7-9; a possible D gene is TRBD2 (6 bases). Germline-derived CDR1 and CDR2 are SEHNR and FQNEAQ (reference sequence). The CDR3 length is 15 residues. Trimming left V 4 bases short and J 1 base short, with 8 bases between. Written as DNA, the CDR3 is TGTGCCAGCAGCTCCGGGACTTCTGGGGCCAACGTCCTGACTTTC. It translates to CASSSGTSGANVLTF.

V and J are TRBV19 and TRBJ1-3, with 8 bases aligning to TRBD1. Unmatched junction bases numbered 9, after V lost 5 bases and J lost 0 bases. Germline-derived CDR1 and CDR2 are LNHDA and SQIVND (reference sequence). The CDR3 has 17 amino acids. CDR3 sequence reads: CASSPGTGNPSGNTIYF. The CDR3 bases are TGTGCCAGTAGTCCCGGGACAGGTAACCCCTCTGGAAACACCATATATTTT. The full variable domain, with the rest looked up from reference TRBV19 and TRBJ1-3, is DGGITQSPKYLFRKEGQNVTLSCEQNLNHDAMYWYRQDPGQGLRLIYYSQIVNDFQKGDIAEGYSVSREKKESFPLTVTSAQKNPTAFYLCASSPGTGNPSGNTIYFGEGSWLTVV.

The chain is built from TRBV14 and TRBJ2-2; the match to TRBD2 covers 10 bases. With V trimmed by 1 base and J by 5 bases, 7 bases remained unmatched. Looked up from germline, CDR1 is SGHDN and CDR2 is FVKESK. The CDR3 runs to 17 residues. The CDR3 region has the DNA TGTGCCAGCAGCCAAGTTAGGCTAGCGGGAGAAACCGGGGAGCTGTTTTTT. Translation: CASSQVRLAGETGELFF. The full variable domain, with the rest looked up from reference TRBV14 and TRBJ2-2, is EAGVTQFPSHSVIEKGQTVTLRCDPISGHDNLYWYRRVMGKEIKFLLHFVKESKQDESGMPNNRFLAERTGGTYSTLKVQPAELEDSGVYFCASSQVRLAGETGELFFGEGSRLTVL.

The J gene is TRBJ2-7, the V gene TRBV24-1; the match to TRBD1 covers 9 bases. The CDR3 extends over 14 amino acids. CDR1 and CDR2 from the germline V gene are KGHDR and SFDVKD. The V gene end was trimmed by 6 bases and the J gene end by 2 bases; junction bases not matched to a gene: 4. The CDR3 nucleotides read TGTGCCACCAGTCCGGGACAGGGCACCTACGAGCAGTACTTC. Translating it yields CATSPGQGTYEQYF.